This T cell receptor beta chain is drawn from a study of blood T cell repertoires in COVID-19. Background on the study: COVID-19 samples from acute and convalescent phases originated in the United States, Italy and Spain. The cDNA or gDNA used as material had been derived from T cells, B-cell-depleted T cells, or PBMCs.

Per the authors' pipeline: Counts of nucleated cells, estimated from reference gene primer amplification, were obtained. Clones were read by immunoSEQ multiplex PCR, and TCRdb kept only the in-frame ones, dropping some. V and J calls and clone size are as listed in that table; D and trimming were resolved from the DNA. The sample yields fewer than 250,000 clones, 65% to 85% seen once. The CDR3 is made up of 16 amino acids. V trimming: 4 bases; J trimming: 4 bases; junction bases outside the gene matches: 6. Germline CDR1 is MGHDK and CDR2 is SYGVNS. The receptor was isolated from a woman aged 45-65 years with acute or convalescent COVID-19. The sequenced material came from peripheral blood. V and J are TRBV25-1 and TRBJ2-3; 12 nucleotides align to TRBD2. This chain's CDR3 is CASSGRTSGIPDTQYF. CDR3 in DNA: TGTGCCAGCAGTGGACGGACTAGCGGGATCCCAGATACGCAGTATTTT.